These 25 T cell receptor beta chains originate from one sample sequenced in a study of regulatory T cells in long-lasting Graves disease. Construction of the TCR beta libraries employed iRepertoire HTBI primers in conjunction with Arm-PCR of CDR3 regions. Via MiXCR, TCRdb re-called the multiplex PCR reads, giving one row per CDR3 protein. The sample lists roughly 420,000 distinct CDR3 sequences; around 13% were seen once. Time point defined: newly diagnosed GD, antithyroid drugs for less than 3 months. Following extraction of RNA from PBMCs, that RNA was used to make the TCR library. This same sample was also taken into another study, of T cells in Graves' hyperthyroidism and ophthalmopathy.

Sequencing was performed on peripheral blood mononuclear cells (PBMCs), taken at new diagnosis, from a patient treated with antithyroid drugs. These receptors were collected from a woman between 45 and 60 years old with Graves disease.

This clonotype was seen just once. A much larger clone lies one base from this, so it may be a read error. The rearrangement uses TRBV12-3 or TRBV12-4 and TRBJ2-3; D gene ambiguous. V lost 11 bases and J 2 bases, leaving 17 bases between the germline ends. The CDR3 contains 14 residues. In DNA, the CDR3 is TGTGCCGGCACTCCCCCCGCAGACACAGATACGCAGTATTTT. Amino acids: CAGTPPADTDTQYF.

The CDR3 reads CASSPGRNTDTQYF. CDR3 DNA: TGTGCCAGCAGTCCGGGACGCAACACAGATACGCAGTATTTT. This sequence joins TRBV6-1 and TRBJ2-3; either TRBD1 or TRBD2 may fit D (5 bases each). The germline V and J ends were trimmed by 5 bases and 2 bases, with 11 bases remaining between them. The CDR3 is 14 amino acids. Per germline, CDR1 MNHNS and CDR2 SASEGT.

This clonotype was detected ten times or more. The V and J genes are TRBV12-3 or TRBV12-4 and TRBJ2-2; TRBD2 matches at 8 bases. The CDR3 sequence is 17 residues long. With 6 bases clipped from V and 0 bases from J, the junction kept 9 bases outside the gene matches. In DNA, the CDR3 is TGTGCCAGCAGCTACTATTCGGGAGGGCCGAACACCGGGGAGCTGTTTTTT. This gives the protein CASSYYSGGPNTGELFF.

A note on this clonotype: One end of the junction does not line up with germline, which may come from a read error. The V and J genes are TRBV20-1 and TRBJ2-3, with D maybe TRBD2 (6 bases). This CDR3 contains 17 residues. CDR1 and CDR2 (germline): DFQATT, SNEGSKA (reference sequence). The CDR3 DNA reads as TGCAGTGCTAGAGATGATCCGACTAGGAGACGCACAGATGCGCAGTATTTT. It translates to CSARDDPTRRRTDAQYF.

A remark on this clonotype: Since a much larger clone is just one base distant, this may be a read error. The V gene is TRBV5-1, the J gene TRBJ2-1, with 14 bases that match TRBD2. Germline V CDR1 and CDR2: SGHRS, YFSETQ. The CDR3 totals 15 residues. V trimming: 4 bases; J trimming: 9 bases; junction bases outside the gene matches: 6. CDR3 sequence reads: CASSRGLAGEGEQFF. CDR3 DNA: TGCGCCAGCAGCCGGGGACTAGCGGGAGAGGGTGAGCAGTTCTTC. Full variable domain (outside the CDR3, taken from reference TRBV5-1 and TRBJ2-1): KAGVTQTPRYLIKTRGQQVTLSCSPISGHRSVSWYQQTPGQGLQFLFEYFSETQRNKGNFPGRFSGRQFSNSRSEMNVSTLELGDSALYLCASSRGLAGEGEQFFGPGTRLTVL.

In this sample, this clonotype turned up a few times. This chain links TRBV20-1 with TRBJ2-5; D uncertain. The V gene's germline CDR1 is DFQATT and CDR2 SNEGSKA (reference sequence). Deletions cut 2 bases from V and 1 base from J, with 11 bases between. The CDR3 runs to 14 residues. CDR3 loop: CSARLLWSQETQYF. As DNA, the CDR3 is TGCAGTGCTAGACTTTTGTGGTCCCAAGAGACCCAGTACTTC.

This clonotype was counted many times. The chain recombines TRBV28 with TRBJ2-2, with TRBD2 matching 10 bases. J was trimmed by 5 bases and V by 4 bases; bases with no gene match: 13. The CDR3 runs to 18 residues. Germline V CDR1 and CDR2: MDHEN, SYDVKM. As DNA, the CDR3 is TGTGCCAGCAGTTGGGGGTGGCTAGCGGGAGAGGGAACCGGGGAGCTGTTTTTT. Translated: CASSWGWLAGEGTGELFF.

This clonotype has a count of ten or more. The chain is built from TRBV12-3 or TRBV12-4 and TRBJ2-7; the match to TRBD1 covers 12 bases. The CDR3 is 14 residues long. Trimming took 7 bases from V and 6 from J; bases not matched to a gene: 7. Written as DNA, the CDR3 is TGTGCCAGCATGCACCGGGACAGGGGGCGCGAGCAGTACTTC. Its translation is CASMHRDRGREQYF.

The CDR3 reads CASSIYGLAGGANEQFF. CDR3 DNA sequence: TGTGCCAGTAGTATCTATGGACTAGCGGGAGGGGCCAATGAGCAGTTCTTC. The genes are TRBV19 and TRBJ2-1; 15 nucleotides line up with TRBD2. V lost 3 bases and J lost 6; bases outside the gene matches: 6. CDR1 is LNHDA, CDR2 SQIVND, per germline (reference sequence). The CDR3 is 17 residues long.

This clonotype has ten or more counts. The chain uses TRBV2 and TRBJ2-1, with 10 nucleotides matching TRBD2. V lost 8 bases to trimming and J lost 6 bases; unmatched junction nucleotides: 13. CDR1 SNHLY and CDR2 FYNNEI come from the germline V gene. The CDR3 has 16 amino acids. CDR3 in amino acids: CASRWTQREGPNEQFF. CDR3 in DNA: TGTGCCAGCCGATGGACCCAGCGGGAGGGGCCCAATGAGCAGTTCTTC.

Many counts were recorded for this clonotype. The chain has TRBV28 and TRBJ2-1; D is uncertain. The V end was cut by 3 bases, the J end by 2 bases, with 11 bases between. Germline CDR1 and CDR2: MDHEN and SYDVKM. The CDR3 covers 15 residues. This CDR3 reads CASSFSWLTYNEQFF. The CDR3, as DNA: TGTGCCAGCAGTTTTTCATGGCTCACCTACAATGAGCAGTTCTTC. Supplemented by reference TRBV28 and TRBJ2-1, the full variable domain reads DVKVTQSSRYLVKRTGEKVFLECVQDMDHENMFWYRQDPGLGLRLIYFSYDVKMKEKGDIPEGYSVSREKKERFSLILESASTNQTSMYLCASSFSWLTYNEQFFGPGTRLTVL.

Ten or more counts support this clonotype. The chain links TRBV20-1 to TRBJ2-7, with 9 bases matching TRBD2. Losses at the gene ends were 6 bases for V and 5 bases for J; bases not matched to a gene: 17. There are 16 residues in the CDR3. Germline CDR1 is DFQATT and CDR2 is SNEGSKA (reference sequence). The CDR3 here is CSAHPSTTSGGNEQYF. CDR3 nucleotide sequence: TGCAGTGCCCACCCCTCTACGACTAGCGGAGGAAACGAGCAGTACTTC.

This clonotype was seen more than once but under ten times. This chain links TRBV6-1 with TRBJ2-7; D is perhaps TRBD1 or TRBD2 (5 bases each). Per the germline V gene, CDR1 is MNHNS and CDR2 is SASEGT. There are 11 residues in the CDR3. With 6 bases removed from V and 6 bases from J, the gap between germline ends came to 9 bases. The CDR3 region is CASRRGGEQYF. In DNA, the CDR3 is TGTGCCAGCAGGAGGGGCGGCGAGCAGTACTTC.

This clonotype appeared many times. The chain carries TRBV20-1 and TRBJ2-7; D may be TRBD2 (5 bases). CDR3 length: 13 residues. V shed 1 base and J shed 7 bases, with 14 bases lying between them. Germline assignment: CDR1 DFQATT and CDR2 SNEGSKA (reference sequence). The CDR3, as DNA: TGCAGTGCTAGAGGACGGGGAACCATGGAGCAGTACTTC. This translates into CSARGRGTMEQYF.

Many counts were recorded for this clonotype. This sequence joins TRBV24-1 and TRBJ2-2; the D gene could be TRBD1 or TRBD2 (5 bases each). Between the trimmed V and J ends, which lost 4 bases and 1 base, there was a span of 9 bases. The CDR3 covers 15 residues. Germline CDR1 KGHDR, CDR2 SFDVKD. This chain's CDR3 is CATSDPGRNTGELFF. The CDR3, as DNA: TGTGCCACCAGTGACCCGGGACGGAACACCGGGGAGCTGTTTTTT.

Worth noting for this clonotype: At one of its ends the junction is not consistent with the germline gene, which may arise from a read error. V gene TRBV28 combines with J gene TRBJ1-1; TRBD1 is a possible D gene (6 bases). The CDR3 consists of 14 residues. Germline V gene data show CDR1 as MDHEN and CDR2 as SYDVKM. The CDR3 bases are TGCGCCAGCAGTTTATCCGGGGGCTTCACTGAAGCTTTCTTT. Translating it yields CASSLSGGFTEAFF.

This clonotype showed up just a few times. V is TRBV4-1 and J is TRBJ2-7; D is ambiguous. The V end lost 3 bases, the J end lost 3 bases, and 12 bases lay between the germline ends. The CDR3 is 14 residues long. Germline V gene sequence: CDR1 MGHRA, CDR2 YSYEKL. CDR3 coding DNA: TGCGCCAGCAGCCATAGTCCGCCCTACTACGAGCAGTACTTC. The encoded protein is CASSHSPPYYEQYF.

This clonotype was observed at least ten times. The chain recombines TRBV7-2 with TRBJ2-1; TRBD2 agrees at 11 bases. The CDR3 has 19 residues. Germline V gives CDR1 SGHTA, CDR2 FQGNSA. V lost 1 base, J lost 3 bases, and 11 bases stayed unmatched. CDR3: CASSLVTWLAGGYYNEQFF. CDR3 nucleotide sequence: TGTGCCAGCAGCTTAGTGACTTGGCTAGCGGGAGGTTACTACAATGAGCAGTTCTTC.

This clonotype appeared many times. The V call is TRBV5-5, the J call TRBJ2-7; D ambiguous. V was pared by 0 bases and J by 3 bases, with 16 bases between. The CDR3 has 16 residues. Germline CDR1 reads SGHKS; CDR2 reads YYEKEE (reference sequence). CDR3 DNA: TGTGCCAGCAGCTTGGGACGGGCCCTCCCCAGCTACGAGCAGTACTTC. Protein: CASSLGRALPSYEQYF. Using reference TRBV5-5 and TRBJ2-7 for the parts outside the CDR3, the full variable domain is DAGVTQSPTHLIKTRGQQVTLRCSPISGHKSVSWYQQVLGQGPQFIFQYYEKEERGRGNFPDRFSARQFPNYSSELNVNALLLGDSALYLCASSLGRALPSYEQYFGPGTRLTVT.

This clonotype was observed many times. This rearrangement joins TRBV6-1 to TRBJ2-1, with D perhaps TRBD2 (7 bases). Germline V gene sequence: CDR1 MNHNS, CDR2 SASEGT. V was clipped by 1 base and J by 4 bases, with 11 bases between them. This CDR3 comprises 15 residues. CDR3 sequence: CASSEGGGRYNEQFF. The CDR3 DNA sequence: TGTGCCAGCAGTGAAGGGGGGGGGCGATACAATGAGCAGTTCTTC.

Remarks on this clonotype: With a far larger clone one base away, a read error is the likely cause. The V and J genes are TRBV7-9 and TRBJ2-1; 10 positions match TRBD1. The CDR3 length is 21 residues. The V gene's germline CDR1 is SEHNR and CDR2 FQNEAQ (reference sequence). V was clipped by 5 bases and J by 6 bases; unmatched bases: 25. CDR3 residues: CASSRRQGASSVPFGCNEQFF. The DNA for the CDR3 is TGTGCCAGCAGCCGCCGACAGGGGGCATCTTCTGTACCTTTTGGCTGCAATGAGCAGTTCTTC.

This clonotype was counted many times. The chain recombines TRBV20-1 with TRBJ2-1, with TRBD2 matching 11 bases. After removal of 6 bases from V and 5 bases from J, the junction contained 12 bases not matched to a gene. This CDR3 spans 16 amino acids. Germline V gene lookup returns CDR1 DFQATT and CDR2 SNEGSKA (reference sequence). The chain's CDR3 is CSAPRVLAGAHNEQFF. CDR3 DNA: TGCAGTGCCCCGAGGGTACTAGCGGGAGCCCACAATGAGCAGTTCTTC.

The CDR3 DNA reads as TGTGCCAGCAACCTGGGGGCGGGAGGAGTCGATGAGCAGTTCTTC. Its translation is CASNLGAGGVDEQFF. The rearrangement uses TRBV12-3 or TRBV12-4 and TRBJ2-1; 8 nucleotides align to TRBD2. V was pared by 7 bases and J by 8 bases, with 13 bases of the junction left unmatched. The CDR3 is 15 amino acids.

In regard to this clonotype: The missing conserved phenylalanine or tryptophan at the end of this CDR3 makes a read error likely. The rearrangement uses TRBV5-5 and TRBJ2-1; 10 positions match TRBD2. The V segment lost 2 bases and the J segment 8 bases; nucleotides outside the gene matches: 4. This CDR3 region has 14 residues. Germline V lookup: CDR1 SGHKS, CDR2 YYEKEE (reference sequence). This CDR3 is CASSFGLAVYEQFL. CDR3 nucleotides: TGTGCCAGCAGCTTCGGACTAGCGGTTTATGAGCAGTTCTTG.

This clonotype was seen many times. The chain couples TRBV5-1 to TRBJ2-7; TRBD2 is a possible D gene (5 bases). CDR3 length: 12 amino acids. Germline V gene data show CDR1 as SGHRS and CDR2 as YFSETQ. Between the trimmed V and J ends, which lost 6 bases and 2 bases, there was a span of 9 bases. The CDR3 DNA sequence: TGCGCCAGCACGGGGAGCACCTACGAGCAGTACTTC. This encodes CASTGSTYEQYF.